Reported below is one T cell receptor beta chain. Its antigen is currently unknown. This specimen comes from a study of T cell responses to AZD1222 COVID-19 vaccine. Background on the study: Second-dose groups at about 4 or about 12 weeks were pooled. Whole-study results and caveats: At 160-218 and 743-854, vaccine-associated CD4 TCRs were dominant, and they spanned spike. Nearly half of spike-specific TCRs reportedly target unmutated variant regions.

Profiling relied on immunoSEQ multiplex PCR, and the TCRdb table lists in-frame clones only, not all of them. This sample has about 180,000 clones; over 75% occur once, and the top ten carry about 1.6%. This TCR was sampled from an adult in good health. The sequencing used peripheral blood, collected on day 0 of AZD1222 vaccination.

The CDR3 sequence is CASRRREGQYTGELFF. CDR3 bases: TGTGCCAGCAGACGCCGAGAAGGGCAGTACACCGGGGAGCTGTTTTTT. The chain has TRBV27 and TRBJ2-2; D uncertain. The CDR3 length is 16 residues. Per the germline V gene, CDR1 is MNHEY and CDR2 is SMNVEV (reference sequence). The V end lost 6 bases, the J end lost 3 bases, and 17 bases lay between the germline ends.